This T cell receptor beta chain comes out of a study of T cells after yellow fever vaccination. One entry per CDR3 protein results from TCRdb running MiXCR on the 5' RACE reads. The sample holds 610,000 or so distinct CDR3 sequences, around an eighth seen once. This clonotype was observed a handful of times. Germline V lookup: CDR1 SGHRS, CDR2 YFSETQ. Trimming removed 4 bases at V and 0 bases at J, with 14 bases between. This CDR3 is built from 16 residues. The TCR comes from a man aged 25 to 45 who received the YFV17D yellow fever vaccine. The chain uses TRBV5-1 and TRBJ2-1; D gene unclear. The source was PBMCs, collected on the day of the yellow fever booster vaccination. Here the CDR3 reads CASSLGGHLSYNEQFF. CDR3 bases: TGCGCCAGCAGCCTCGGCGGCCACCTCTCCTACAATGAGCAGTTCTTC.